These 2 T cell receptor beta chains originate from one sample sequenced in a study. Each CDR3 protein is one row after TCRdb ran MiXCR on the 5' RACE reads. The data show 6,500 to 9,000 distinct CDR3 sequences, approximately 71% seen once. Sample: tumor-infiltrating naive CD4+ T cells sorted from the breast tumor. Subset specified: naive CD4+ T cells, CD4+CD45RA+CD25-. All receptors derive from a female donor with breast cancer.

This chain links TRBV4-1 with TRBJ2-1, with 7 bases identical to TRBD2. Per the germline V gene, CDR1 is MGHRA and CDR2 is YSYEKL. The V gene end was trimmed by 4 bases and the J gene end by 6 bases; junction bases not matched to a gene: 3. The CDR3 consists of 13 residues. In DNA form, the CDR3 reads TGCGCCAGCAGCCGCGGGGGTGTCAATGAGCAGTTCTTC. This encodes CASSRGGVNEQFF.

The chain uses TRBV15 and TRBJ2-7; D remains unclear. Germline loops: CDR1 LNHNV, CDR2 YYDKDF (reference sequence). Trimming cost V 0 bases and J 3 bases, with 6 bases left between them. The CDR3 sequence is 13 residues long. The CDR3 DNA follows: TGTGCCACCAGCAGAGATTTAGTCTACGAGCAGTACTTC. Translated: CATSRDLVYEQYF.